The T cell receptor beta chain described here comes from a study of chemoradiotherapy in HPV16-positive cancers. Whole-study findings and limits: Non-HPV-specific T cells did not expand in tumors during treatment, whereas candidate HPV-specific clones and E7-related motifs did.

This CDR3 region has 14 residues. V was clipped by 0 bases and J by 8 bases, with 14 bases between them. CDR1 is SGDLS and CDR2 is YYNGEE in the germline V gene. Over chemoradiotherapy, repertoires were sampled more than once. The assay was immunoSEQ multiplex PCR, and TCRdb's table has in-frame clones only and misses some. The data contain 15,000 to 20,000 clones, around 77% of them singletons. In regard to this clone: What it binds is not known.

The sample was gathered from a patient who underwent chemoradiotherapy. The rearrangement uses TRBV9 and TRBJ1-2; TRBD1 is a possible D gene (5 bases). The TCR was taken from a human donor with HPV-associated anogenital cancer. The CDR3 reads CASSVAPRGEGYTF. As DNA, the CDR3 is TGTGCCAGCAGCGTAGCCCCAAGGGGTGAAGGCTACACCTTC.